The 8 T cell receptor beta chains reported below all come from one sample, sequenced in a study of shared clonotypes between healthy human individuals. TCRdb keeps only in-frame clones here, not all; method: immunoSEQ multiplex PCR. Of about 560,000 clones in the sample, just over 75% were seen once. The specimen was PBMCs. The receptors come from a woman aged 40 to 50 in good health. Some clones in this sample may be carry-over from other donors' samples.

The chain employs TRBV30 and TRBJ2-7; tentative D call: TRBD2 (5 bases). This CDR3 region has 12 residues. The V gene's germline CDR1 is GTSNPN and CDR2 SVGIG (reference sequence). Trimming left V 0 bases short and J 6 bases short, with 9 bases between. In nucleotides, the CDR3 is TGTGCCTGGAGTGTGCGGGTAGGCGAGCAGTACTTC. As protein: CAWSVRVGEQYF.

This rearrangement joins TRBV27 to TRBJ2-4, with 8 positions matching TRBD2. CDR1 and CDR2 (germline): MNHEY, SMNVEV (reference sequence). Trimming removed 6 bases from V and 13 bases from J; junction bases left unmatched: 11. CDR3 length: 13 residues. The CDR3 sequence is CASSPRGGRIQYF. As DNA, the CDR3 is TGTGCCAGCAGCCCCCGCGGGGGGCGGATCCAGTACTTC.

This clone was detected only a few times. The chain couples TRBV7-8 to TRBJ2-7; perhaps TRBD1 as D (5 bases). Trimming took 2 bases from V and 9 from J, leaving 11 bases between them. The CDR3 covers 12 residues. The germline V gene has CDR1 SGHVS and CDR2 FQNEAQ. In DNA form, the CDR3 reads TGTGCCAGCAGCTTATGGGGCTTGGGGCAGTACTTC. This translates into CASSLWGLGQYF.

The chain combines TRBV9 with TRBJ2-3, with 7 bases identical to TRBD1. The germline CDR1 and CDR2 sequences are SGDLS and YYNGEE. Trimming cost V 3 bases and J 4 bases; bases outside gene matches: 2. CDR3 length equals 13 residues. The CDR3 DNA is TGTGCCAGCAGCGCCGGACAGGCAGATACGCAGTATTTT. Translating gives CASSAGQADTQYF. Variable domain in full (rest from reference TRBV9 and TRBJ2-3): DSGVTQTPKHLITATGQRVTLRCSPRSGDLSVYWYQQSLDQGLQFLIQYYNGEERAKGNILERFSAQQFPDLHSELNLSSLELGDSALYFCASSAGQADTQYFGPGTRLTVL.

This clone has ten or more counts. V gene TRBV27 combines with J gene TRBJ2-3; D remains unclear. CDR1 is MNHEY and CDR2 is SMNVEV in the germline V gene (reference sequence). Trimming took 4 bases from V and 6 from J, leaving 11 bases between them. This CDR3 contains 13 residues. The CDR3 here is CASSSLAGDTQYF. The CDR3, as DNA: TGTGCCAGCAGTTCCTTAGCAGGCGATACGCAGTATTTT.

The chain links TRBV2 to TRBJ1-5; no clear D gene. Trimming took off 2 bases at V and 2 bases at J, with 7 bases between the two ends. CDR1 and CDR2 from the germline V gene are SNHLY and FYNNEI. This CDR3 is 14 amino acids long. As DNA, the CDR3 is TGTGCCAGCAGTGAAACGGAGGGCAATCAGCCCCAGCATTTT. It yields the protein CASSETEGNQPQHF.

The chain links TRBV30 to TRBJ2-7, with TRBD2 matching 10 bases. V was clipped by 8 bases and J by 3 bases; unmatched bases: 4. This CDR3 has 12 amino acids. The germline gives CDR1 GTSNPN, CDR2 SVGIG (reference sequence). The CDR3: CARAGGDYEQYF. CDR3 in DNA: TGTGCCCGAGCGGGAGGGGACTACGAGCAGTACTTC.

This clone was seen only a few times. The V call is TRBV7-9, the J call TRBJ1-4; D not certain. The germline V gene has CDR1 SEHNR and CDR2 FQNEAQ (reference sequence). This CDR3 comprises 16 residues. Trimming took off 1 base at V and 0 bases at J, with 9 bases between the two ends. The CDR3 bases are TGTGCCAGCAGCTTAGGGCATATGTCAACTAATGAAAAACTGTTTTTT. It is translated as CASSLGHMSTNEKLFF. Filled out from reference TRBV7-9 and TRBJ1-4, the complete variable domain reads DTGVSQNPRHKITKRGQNVTFRCDPISEHNRLYWYRQTLGQGPEFLTYFQNEAQLEKSRLLSDRFSAERPKGSFSTLEIQRTEQGDSAMYLCASSLGHMSTNEKLFFGSGTQLSVL.